Below are 29 T cell receptor beta chains sequenced from a single sample in a study of regulatory T cells in long-lasting Graves disease. For TCR beta, libraries came from iRepertoire HTBI primers and Arm-PCR of CDR3 regions. TCRdb reanalysed the multiplex PCR reads using MiXCR and keeps one entry per CDR3 protein. The sample carries under 350,000 distinct CDR3 sequences, 20% to 25% recorded once. Specified time point: persistent/refractory GD, antithyroid drugs over 5 years with positive TRAb. RNA from PBMCs was the source of the TCR library. The sequencing here drew on peripheral blood mononuclear cells (PBMCs), taken when the disease was refractory, from a patient treated with antithyroid drugs. Receptor source: a female donor with Graves disease.

The chain has TRBV5-6 and TRBJ2-7; TRBD1 agrees at 8 bases. The CDR3 loop spans 15 amino acids. After removal of 4 bases from V and 5 bases from J, the junction contained 11 bases not matched to a gene. Germline-derived CDR1 and CDR2 are SGHDT and YYEEEE. CDR3: CASSPRTGFLNEQYF. CDR3 DNA sequence: TGTGCCAGCAGCCCTAGGACAGGGTTTCTCAACGAGCAGTACTTC.

The rearrangement uses TRBV12-3 or TRBV12-4 and TRBJ2-3; no clear D gene. The CDR3 sequence is 16 residues long. With 2 bases removed from V and 5 bases from J, the gap between germline ends came to 17 bases. The CDR3 loop is CASSLSTVRAVDTQYF. The CDR3 nucleotides are TGTGCCAGCAGTTTATCCACAGTCCGGGCAGTAGATACGCAGTATTTT.

The V and J genes are TRBV5-1 and TRBJ2-5; the match to TRBD1 covers 9 bases. The germline V gene has CDR1 SGHRS and CDR2 YFSETQ. The CDR3 has 15 amino acids. The junction had 11 bases not matched to a gene; V was cut back by 6 bases and J by 5 bases. The CDR3 coding sequence is TGCGCCAGCACCGGGGACAGGGAATTGATCGAGACCCAGTACTTC. Translated: CASTGDRELIETQYF. Variable domain in full (rest from reference TRBV5-1 and TRBJ2-5): KAGVTQTPRYLIKTRGQQVTLSCSPISGHRSVSWYQQTPGQGLQFLFEYFSETQRNKGNFPGRFSGRQFSNSRSEMNVSTLELGDSALYLCASTGDRELIETQYFGPGTRLLVL.

The V gene is TRBV7-9, the J gene TRBJ2-3; 9 nucleotides match TRBD2. Trimming took 4 bases from V and 2 from J; bases not matched to a gene: 7. The CDR3 runs to 16 residues. In germline, CDR1 is SEHNR, CDR2 FQNEAQ (reference sequence). In DNA form, the CDR3 reads TGTGCCAGCAGCTCCAATAGCGGGGGCTTCACAGATACGCAGTATTTT. Residues: CASSSNSGGFTDTQYF.

This clonotype was counted ten times or more. The chain couples TRBV7-9 to TRBJ2-7; the match to TRBD1 covers 12 bases. The CDR3 loop spans 14 amino acids. CDR1 is SEHNR, CDR2 FQNEAQ, per germline (reference sequence). The V and J ends lost 3 bases and 6 bases, in that order; junction bases with no gene match: 3. This chain's CDR3 is CASSLGQGAGEQYF. In DNA, the CDR3 is TGTGCCAGCAGCTTGGGACAGGGGGCGGGCGAGCAGTACTTC.

Notes on this clonotype: This may come from a read error, since a much larger clone is one base off. The chain couples TRBV2 to TRBJ2-5; D might be TRBD2 (6 bases). CDR3 size: 15 residues. Between the trimmed V and J ends, which lost 10 bases and 2 bases, there was a span of 20 bases. Per germline, CDR1 SNHLY and CDR2 FYNNEI. The CDR3 DNA reads as TGTGCCAAGGCAGCAGGTCTGGGACTTCAAGAGACCCAGTACTTC. The encoded protein is CAKAAGLGLQETQYF.

This clonotype was detected only once. CDR3 sequence: CASSSARTGTSGSKYNEQFF. CDR3 DNA sequence: TGTGCCAGCAGTTCAGCCCGAACCGGGACTAGCGGGAGTAAGTACAATGAGCAGTTCTTC. The rearrangement uses TRBV12-3 or TRBV12-4 and TRBJ2-7; the match to TRBD2 covers 14 bases. The closer fit of TRBJ2-1 to the DNA end suggests the J call may be wrong. There are 20 residues in the CDR3.

There are many counts of this clonotype. The rearrangement uses TRBV6-9 and TRBJ1-1, with D tentatively TRBD1 (6 bases). CDR1 MNHGY and CDR2 SVAAGI come from the germline V gene. The CDR3 loop spans 14 amino acids. The germline V and J ends were trimmed by 4 bases and 4 bases, with 13 bases remaining between them. The chain's CDR3 is CASSWGRSGTEAFF. DNA for the CDR3: TGTGCCAGCAGTTGGGGGCGATCGGGCACTGAAGCTTTCTTT.

This clonotype occurred a few times. The chain couples TRBV20-1 to TRBJ2-2, with TRBD2 matching 7 bases. The V gene's germline CDR1 is DFQATT and CDR2 SNEGSKA (reference sequence). The CDR3 has 14 amino acids. V shed 2 bases, J shed 5 bases, and the junction held 5 bases outside the gene matches. The CDR3 DNA sequence: TGCAGTGCTAGAACTAGCGATGGAACCGGGGAGCTGTTTTTT. Its protein is CSARTSDGTGELFF.

The table lists this clonotype with many counts. This chain joins TRBV20-1 and TRBJ2-2; TRBD2 might be the D (5 bases). The CDR3 is made up of 14 amino acids. The germline V gene has CDR1 DFQATT and CDR2 SNEGSKA (reference sequence). V lost 0 bases and J lost 8, with 13 bases in between. The CDR3 region has the DNA TGCAGTGCTAGAGATAAGGGAGTAACAGGGGAGCTGTTTTTT. Its protein is CSARDKGVTGELFF.

Many counts were recorded for this clonotype. The chain links TRBV12-3 or TRBV12-4 to TRBJ1-4; D gene uncertain. Trimming took 5 bases from V and 5 from J, leaving 18 bases between them. The CDR3 runs to 16 residues. The CDR3 here is CASSEPMRGGNEKLFF. CDR3 in DNA: TGTGCCAGCAGTGAACCGATGAGAGGTGGCAATGAAAAACTGTTTTTT.

This clonotype was seen ten or more times. The V call is TRBV3-1, the J call TRBJ1-6; unclear D gene. The CDR3 sequence is 14 residues long. CDR1 LGHDT and CDR2 YNNKEL come from the germline V gene (reference sequence). Between the trimmed V and J ends, which lost 0 bases and 6 bases, there was a span of 6 bases. The CDR3 reads CASSQEVVNSPLHF. DNA of the CDR3: TGTGCCAGCAGCCAAGAGGTCGTTAATTCACCCCTCCACTTT.

The V gene is TRBV29-1, the J gene TRBJ2-5, with a tentative D call TRBD2 (6 bases). The CDR3 is 12 residues long. The V gene's germline CDR1 is SQVTM and CDR2 ANQGSEA. Trimming cost V 7 bases and J 2 bases, with 11 bases left between them. CDR3 sequence reads: CSAGGEQETQYF. As DNA, the CDR3 is TGCAGCGCCGGGGGAGAACAAGAGACCCAGTACTTC. Based on the CDR3 plus reference TRBV29-1 and TRBJ2-5, the full variable domain is SAVISQKPSRDICQRGTSLTIQCQVDSQVTMMFWYRQQPGQSLTLIATANQGSEATYESGFVIDKFPISRPNLTFSTLTVSNMSPEDSSIYLCSAGGEQETQYFGPGTRLLVL.

This rearrangement joins TRBV6-2 or TRBV6-3 to TRBJ2-5; D may correspond to TRBD1 or TRBD2 (5 bases each). Germline V gene data show CDR1 as MNHEY and CDR2 as SVGEGT. V lost 4 bases to trimming and J lost 5 bases, with 23 bases between them. The CDR3 consists of 17 residues. The CDR3 bases are TGTGCCAGCAGTTCCCTTTTGGGGACGCAGGGCGTGGAGACCCAGTACTTC. It is translated as CASSSLLGTQGVETQYF.

This clonotype was seen ten or more times. The chain recombines TRBV7-2 with TRBJ2-7, with D hard to call. With 1 base removed from V and 5 bases from J, the gap between germline ends came to 6 bases. The CDR3 totals 12 residues. Per the germline V gene, CDR1 is SGHTA and CDR2 is FQGNSA. The CDR3, as DNA: TGTGCCAGCAGCTTAGGGTATAACGAGCAGTACTTC. This sequence encodes CASSLGYNEQYF.

This clonotype was recorded a few times. This sequence joins TRBV7-2 and TRBJ2-3; 7 bases fit TRBD2. From germline, CDR1 is SGHTA and CDR2 FQGNSA. V lost 3 bases and J lost 3; bases outside the gene matches: 12. The CDR3 runs to 17 residues. DNA of the CDR3: TGTGCCAGCAGCTTCGGGCGGGAGTCCTCGACGACAGATACGCAGTATTTT. It encodes CASSFGRESSTTDTQYF.

V is TRBV10-1 and J is TRBJ2-2, with D possibly TRBD2 on 6 matching bases. This CDR3 spans 15 amino acids. V was clipped by 0 bases and J by 7 bases, with 12 bases between them. The germline V gene has CDR1 WNHNN and CDR2 SYGVQD (reference sequence). CDR3: CASSESRGRIGELFF. CDR3 nucleotides: TGCGCCAGCAGTGAGTCTAGAGGGAGGATCGGGGAGCTGTTTTTT.

This clonotype was recorded many times. The chain combines TRBV29-1 with TRBJ2-7; a weak D match, TRBD1 (6 bases). V gave up 3 bases and J gave up 4 bases, with 13 bases separating them. The CDR3 runs 13 residues. Looked up from germline, CDR1 is SQVTM and CDR2 is ANQGSEA. CDR3 nucleotides: TGCAGCGTTGATCTGGGACAAGGTTACGAGCAGTACTTC. Its translation: CSVDLGQGYEQYF.

This clonotype was detected many times. This chain's CDR3 is CASSLLGQGAGYGYTF. For the CDR3, the DNA is TGTGCCAGCAGCTTATTAGGACAGGGGGCTGGGTATGGCTACACCTTC. The chain links TRBV7-2 to TRBJ1-2, with 11 positions matching TRBD1. Germline assignment: CDR1 SGHTA and CDR2 FQGNSA. V was pared by 2 bases and J by 5 bases, with 7 bases of the junction left unmatched. This CDR3 contains 16 residues.

The genes are TRBV9 and TRBJ2-7; the match to TRBD1 covers 10 bases. The CDR3 totals 15 residues. V was clipped by 4 bases and J by 7 bases; unmatched bases: 11. CDR1 is SGDLS and CDR2 is YYNGEE in the germline V gene. CDR3 nucleotides: TGTGCCAGCAGCTCTGCCGGGACAGGGGCTAGGGAGCAGTACTTC. It codes for CASSSAGTGAREQYF.

The chain employs TRBV11-2 and TRBJ2-7, with no clear D. Germline CDR1 and CDR2: SGHAT and FQNNGV. V lost 4 bases and J lost 9, with 19 bases in between. The CDR3 runs to 14 residues. Here the CDR3 DNA reads TGTGCCAGCAGCTCCCTCCCCGAAAAACGCCGGCAGTACTTC. Its protein product is CASSSLPEKRRQYF. The variable domain in full, completed from reference TRBV11-2 and TRBJ2-7, reads EAGVAQSPRYKIIEKRQSVAFWCNPISGHATLYWYQQILGQGPKLLIQFQNNGVVDDSQLPKDRFSAERLKGVDSTLKIQPAKLEDSAVYLCASSSLPEKRRQYFGPGTRLTVT.

This clonotype was picked up many times. J is TRBJ2-7 and V is TRBV11-2; 15 nucleotides agree with TRBD2. With 3 bases clipped from V and 0 bases from J, the junction kept 6 bases outside the gene matches. The CDR3 has 18 residues. Germline V gene lookup returns CDR1 SGHAT and CDR2 FQNNGV. This chain's CDR3 is CASSFGTSGRPSSYEQYF. The CDR3 DNA reads as TGTGCCAGCAGCTTCGGGACTAGCGGGAGGCCTAGCTCCTACGAGCAGTACTTC.

The V call is TRBV11-1, the J call TRBJ1-3, with D possibly matching TRBD1 (5 bases). From germline, CDR1 is SGHAT and CDR2 FQDESV (reference sequence). Trimming removed 8 bases at V and 8 bases at J, with 19 bases between. The CDR3 is 14 amino acids. The CDR3 sequence is CASRRRGILDTIYF. The CDR3 coding sequence is TGTGCCAGCCGTCGAAGGGGCATCCTGGACACCATATATTTT.

As for this clonotype: It is likely a read error: a sequence one base away is far more abundant. The chain joins TRBV3-1 to TRBJ1-5, with D uncertain. Germline V lookup: CDR1 LGHDT, CDR2 YNNKEL (reference sequence). The length of the CDR3 is 13 residues. The CDR3 sequence is CASSQDSNQPRHF. In DNA form, the CDR3 reads TGTGCCAGCAGCCAAGACAGCAATCAGCCCCGGCATTTT. Drawing the rest from reference TRBV3-1 and TRBJ1-5, the complete variable domain is DTAVSQTPKYLVTQMGNDKSIKCEQNLGHDTMYWYKQDSKKFLKIMFSYNNKELIINETVPNRFSPKSPDKAHLNLHINSLELGDSAVYFCASSQDSNQPRHFGDGTRLSIL.

This clonotype was counted ten times or more. V usage is TRBV2 and J usage is TRBJ2-7; a possible D gene is TRBD1 (6 bases). The V end was cut by 3 bases, the J end by 5 bases, with 14 bases between. The germline CDR1 and CDR2 sequences are SNHLY and FYNNEI. CDR3 size: 14 residues. CDR3 DNA sequence: TGTGCCAGCAGTGATGGGACACTTGTCGACGAGCAGTACTTC. Protein: CASSDGTLVDEQYF.

This clonotype appeared a few times. CDR3: CRGHRTGLNTEAFF. The CDR3 DNA is TGCAGGGGACATCGGACAGGGCTGAACACTGAAGCTTTCTTT. The V and J genes are TRBV20-1 and TRBJ1-1, with 8 bases identical to TRBD1. Germline lookup yields CDR1 DFQATT and CDR2 SNEGSKA (reference sequence). The CDR3 length is 14 residues.

In its sample, this clonotype was seen many times. The V call is TRBV7-2, the J call TRBJ2-7, with 8 bases lining up with TRBD2. The CDR3 is 15 amino acids. V gave up 5 bases and J gave up 3 bases; unmatched junction bases: 9. Germline V gene sequence: CDR1 SGHTA, CDR2 FQGNSA. CDR3 DNA: TGTGCCAGCAGCCCATCCGGGGCGGGAGGCTACGAGCAGTACTTC. Translating gives CASSPSGAGGYEQYF.

V and J are TRBV27 and TRBJ2-1, with D unresolved. The ends were cut back, 6 bases at V and 8 bases at J, with 11 bases in the middle. The CDR3 length is 12 residues. The germline CDR1 and CDR2 sequences are MNHEY and SMNVEV (reference sequence). CDR3 coding DNA: TGTGCCAGCAGAGGCAGGAGCGATGAGCAGTTCTTC. Encoded protein: CASRGRSDEQFF.

This clonotype was detected ten times or more. This rearrangement joins TRBV5-4 to TRBJ2-3, with D perhaps matching TRBD1 or TRBD2 (6 bases each). This CDR3 region has 16 residues. Trimming left V 4 bases short and J 2 bases short, with 17 bases between. Germline lookup yields CDR1 SGHNT and CDR2 YYREEE (reference sequence). CDR3 loop: CASSTGAGALTDTQYF. The CDR3 region has the DNA TGTGCCAGCAGCACGGGGGCGGGCGCCCTCACAGATACGCAGTATTTT. Full variable domain (outside the CDR3, taken from reference TRBV5-4 and TRBJ2-3): ETGVTQSPTHLIKTRGQQVTLRCSSQSGHNTVSWYQQALGQGPQFIFQYYREEENGRGNFPPRFSGLQFPNYSSELNVNALELDDSALYLCASSTGAGALTDTQYFGPGTRLTVL.